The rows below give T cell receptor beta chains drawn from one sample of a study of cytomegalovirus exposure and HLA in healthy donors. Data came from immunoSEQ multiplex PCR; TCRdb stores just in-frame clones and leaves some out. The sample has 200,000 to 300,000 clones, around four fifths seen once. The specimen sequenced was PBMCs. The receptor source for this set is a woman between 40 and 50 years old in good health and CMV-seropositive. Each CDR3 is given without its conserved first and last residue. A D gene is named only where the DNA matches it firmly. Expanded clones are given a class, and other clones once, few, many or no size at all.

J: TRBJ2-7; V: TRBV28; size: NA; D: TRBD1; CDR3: ASNEQGAQQY
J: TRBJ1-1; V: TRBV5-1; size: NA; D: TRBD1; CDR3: ASSSTGANTEAF
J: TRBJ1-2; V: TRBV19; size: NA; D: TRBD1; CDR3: ASSIHHTSGTGESYGYT
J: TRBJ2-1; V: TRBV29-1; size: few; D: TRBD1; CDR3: SVDTGDNEQF
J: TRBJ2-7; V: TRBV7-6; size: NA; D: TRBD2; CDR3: ASSYGLDYEQY
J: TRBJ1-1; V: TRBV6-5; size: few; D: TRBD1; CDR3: ASSYTYTGGKTEAF
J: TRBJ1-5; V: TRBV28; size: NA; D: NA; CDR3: ASSFATAGSQPQH
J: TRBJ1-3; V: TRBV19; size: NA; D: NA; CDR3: ASSTRAGNTIY
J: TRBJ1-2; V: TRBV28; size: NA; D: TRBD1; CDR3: ASSPSDRGGRAYGYT
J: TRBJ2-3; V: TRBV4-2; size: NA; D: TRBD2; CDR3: ASSQDADSGITDTQY
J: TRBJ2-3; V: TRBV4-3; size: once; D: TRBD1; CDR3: ASSQDRTGISDTQY
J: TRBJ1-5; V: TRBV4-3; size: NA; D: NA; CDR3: ASSPHVRANQPQH
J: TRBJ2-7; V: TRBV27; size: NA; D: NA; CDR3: ASSPYSYEQY
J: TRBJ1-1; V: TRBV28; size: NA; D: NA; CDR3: ASRDGDMNTEAF
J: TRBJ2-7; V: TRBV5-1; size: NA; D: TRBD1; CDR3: ASSKEDRAPEQY
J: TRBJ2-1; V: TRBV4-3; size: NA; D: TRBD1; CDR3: ASSLEITGTGGHNEQF
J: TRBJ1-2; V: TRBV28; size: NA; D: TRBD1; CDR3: ASSSDRVTSYGYT
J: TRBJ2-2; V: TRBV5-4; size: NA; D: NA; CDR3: ASSPGGSNTGELF
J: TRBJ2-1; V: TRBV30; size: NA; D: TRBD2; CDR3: AWGTRGAEQF
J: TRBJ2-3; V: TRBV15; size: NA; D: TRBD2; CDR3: ATSAVAGITDTQY
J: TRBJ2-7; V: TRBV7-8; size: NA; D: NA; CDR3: ASSLQDSNYEQY
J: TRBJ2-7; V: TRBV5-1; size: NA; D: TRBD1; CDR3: ASSPQGGGVPQY
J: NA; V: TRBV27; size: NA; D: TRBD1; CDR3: ASSHSGQGSYEQY
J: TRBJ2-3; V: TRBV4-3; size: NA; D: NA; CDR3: ASSQESSDTDTQY
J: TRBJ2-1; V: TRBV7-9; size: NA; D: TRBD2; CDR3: ASSTGTSGVGAQF
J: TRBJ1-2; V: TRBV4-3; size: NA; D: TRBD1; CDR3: ASSEAGTANYGYT
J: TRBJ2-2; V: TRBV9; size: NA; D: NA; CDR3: ASSGREYGSTGELF
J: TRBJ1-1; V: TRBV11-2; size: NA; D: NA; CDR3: ASSQTVNEAF
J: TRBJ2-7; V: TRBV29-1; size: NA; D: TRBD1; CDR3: SAGTGLYEQY
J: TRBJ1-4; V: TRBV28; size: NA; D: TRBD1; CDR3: ASSLWGTQGAGEKLF
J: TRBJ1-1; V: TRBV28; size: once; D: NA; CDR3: ASSLVMWQAF
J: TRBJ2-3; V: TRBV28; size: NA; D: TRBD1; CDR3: ASSLRTGLDTQY
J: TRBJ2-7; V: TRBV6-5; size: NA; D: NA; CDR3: ASSPMPGFEQY
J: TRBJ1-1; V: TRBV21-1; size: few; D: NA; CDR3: ASSKSRIGTVTEAF
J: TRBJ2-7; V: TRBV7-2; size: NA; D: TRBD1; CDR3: ASSPSRQGARYEQY
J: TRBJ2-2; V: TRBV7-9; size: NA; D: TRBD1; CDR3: ASSVRDRNTGELF
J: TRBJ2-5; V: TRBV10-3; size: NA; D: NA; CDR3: AISDSMGETQY
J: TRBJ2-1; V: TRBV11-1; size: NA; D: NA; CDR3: ASSLVSGEQF
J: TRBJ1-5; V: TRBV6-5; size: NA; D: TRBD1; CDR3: ASSPDRVQPQH
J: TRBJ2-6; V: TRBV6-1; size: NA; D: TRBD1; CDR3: ASSQDRVGANVLT